Detailed here is one T cell receptor (beta chain). This record belongs to a study of blood T cell repertoires in COVID-19. Profiling relied on immunoSEQ multiplex PCR, and the TCRdb table lists in-frame clones only, not all of them. The table records fewer than 400,000 clones, about 87% of them present only once. The junction had 4 bases not matched to a gene; V was cut back by 7 bases and J by 2 bases. This CDR3 contains 14 residues. Germline V lookup: CDR1 SGHVS, CDR2 FQNEAQ. The sequence derives from a man aged 25 to 45 who had recovered from COVID-19. Sequenced input: PBMCs or T cells enriched from blood (not recorded which). This sequence joins TRBV7-8 and TRBJ1-5, with 8 bases matching TRBD1. The CDR3 loop is CASTSRGRNQPQHF. CDR3 in DNA: TGTGCCAGCACCAGCAGGGGGCGCAATCAGCCCCAGCATTTT. Looking up the rest from reference TRBV7-8 and TRBJ1-5 gives the full variable domain: GAGVSQSPRYKVAKRGQDVALRCDPISGHVSLFWYQQALGQGPEFLTYFQNEAQLDKSGLPSDRFFAERPEGSVSTLKIQRTQQEDSAVYLCASTSRGRNQPQHFGDGTRLSIL.